This T cell receptor (beta chain) was captured by sequencing in a study of T cell responses to AZD1222 COVID-19 vaccine. Using immunoSEQ multiplex PCR, the repertoire was profiled, and TCRdb retains in-frame clones only, with some absent. The sample has about 120,000 clones, more than 75% seen once. Comment on this clone: Its specificity is not known.

In germline, CDR1 is MGHDK, CDR2 SYGVNS. This CDR3 region has 16 residues. The ends were cut back, 6 bases at V and 5 bases at J, with 20 bases in the middle. Findings of the study overall: Reportedly, nearly half the spike-specific TCRs target unmutated variant regions. Clonal diversity was possibly underestimated; the donors were predominantly white British and more often female. Compared with day 0, the breadth and depth of the Spike-specific TCR repertoire rose significantly after two doses of AZD1222.

Second-dose schedules of about 4 or about 12 weeks were combined. The TCR comes from an adult who received the AZD1222 COVID-19 vaccine. The chain has TRBV25-1 and TRBJ2-1; TRBD2 is a possible D gene (5 bases). The sample in question was peripheral blood, obtained 28 days after the second AZD1222 dose. The DNA of the CDR3 is TGTGCCAGCAGCCCAATGAGGCCTAGAGGGAACAATGAGCAGTTCTTC. It encodes CASSPMRPRGNNEQFF. Filled out from reference TRBV25-1 and TRBJ2-1, the complete variable domain reads EADIYQTPRYLVIGTGKKITLECSQTMGHDKMYWYQQDPGMELHLIHYSYGVNSTEKGDLSSESTVSRIRTEHFPLTLESARPSHTSQYLCASSPMRPRGNNEQFFGPGTRLTVL.